A selection of T cell receptor beta chains follows, all from one sample in a study of blood T cell repertoires in COVID-19. The assay was immunoSEQ multiplex PCR, and TCRdb's table has in-frame clones only and misses some. The table records approximately 200,000 clones, approximately 90% of them present only once. Sequencing was carried out using peripheral blood. These TCRs come from a woman under 40 with acute or convalescent COVID-19. Both conserved end residues are part of each CDR3. A D gene is named only where the DNA matches it firmly. Not all rows give a size; the values are once, few, many and, for expanded clones, a class.

clone_size j_call d_call v_call cdr3_length cdr3_nt cdr3_aa
NA TRBJ2-7 NA TRBV10-3 14 TGTGCCATCAGTGAGTCGATAGGGGATTACGAGCAGTACTTC CAISESIGDYEQYF
NA TRBJ2-1 NA TRBV2 13 TGTGCCAGCAACAGGGACCCTTACAATGAGCAGTTCTTC CASNRDPYNEQFF
NA TRBJ1-2 NA TRBV5-4 14 TGTGCCAGCAGCGTAGCAGCCACTAACTATGGCTACACCTTC CASSVAATNYGYTF
NA TRBJ2-7 NA TRBV23-1 13 TGCGCCAAAAAGCCCCCGCCGAGTTACGAGCAGTACTTC CAKKPPPSYEQYF
NA TRBJ2-1 TRBD2 TRBV7-2 16 TGTGCCAGCAGCTTAGGGCGCGGTAGCGGGAGAGGTGGGCAGTTCTTC CASSLGRGSGRGGQFF
NA TRBJ2-7 TRBD2 TRBV3-1/TRBV3-2 14 TGTGCCAGCAGCCAAGATCTCGAGACTAGCGGGAGGTTCTTC CASSQDLETSGRFF
NA TRBJ2-1 TRBD2 TRBV29-1 15 TGCAGCGTTGTTAATAGACTAGCGGGCTACAATGAGCAGTTCTTC CSVVNRLAGYNEQFF
NA TRBJ1-3 NA TRBV9 14 TGTGCCAGCAGCGTAGGAGGGCTTGGAAACACCATATATTTT CASSVGGLGNTIYF
NA TRBJ2-1 NA TRBV18 14 TGTGCCAGCTGTCAGGGATTCGGAAAGAATGAGCAGTTCTTC CASCQGFGKNEQFF
NA TRBJ2-5 NA TRBV11-2 13 TGTGCCAGCAGTCGGGTTTACCAAGAGACCCAGTACTTC CASSRVYQETQYF
NA TRBJ2-7 NA TRBV18 14 TGTGCCAGCTCCAAGGAGGTCCGCTCCTACGAGCAGTACTTC CASSKEVRSYEQYF
NA TRBJ1-4 NA TRBV14 14 TGTGCCAGCAGCCTTGGGGGAGGTGAGGAAAAACTGTTTTTT CASSLGGGEEKLFF
few TRBJ2-5 NA TRBV11-3 13 TGTGCCAGCAGCTTAGCGGGACTGGAGACCCAGTACTTC CASSLAGLETQYF
NA TRBJ2-2 NA TRBV24-1 16 TGTGCCACCCGATCACTTGGGGGCGCGAACACCGGGGAGCTGTTTTTT CATRSLGGANTGELFF
NA TRBJ1-4 NA TRBV7-2 15 TGTGCCAGCAGCCCACGGACGCGGGATAATGAAAAACTGTTTTTT CASSPRTRDNEKLFF
NA TRBJ2-3 TRBD2 TRBV5-1 15 TGCGCCAGCAACCTTGAGACTAGCGGGACAGATACGCAGTATTTT CASNLETSGTDTQYF
NA TRBJ2-3 NA TRBV28 16 TGTGCCAGCAGCGCCACCCGCGGCGGGGGCACAGATACGCAGTATTTT CASSATRGGGTDTQYF
NA TRBJ2-2 NA TRBV9 14 TGTGCCAGCAGCGTAACCGAATCGCGGGGGGAGCTGTTTTTT CASSVTESRGELFF
NA TRBJ2-7 NA TRBV18 14 TGTGCCAGCTCAGCTCTAGCCTCCTCCTACGAGCAGTACTTC CASSALASSYEQYF
few TRBJ1-2 NA TRBV28 15 TGTGCCAGCAGTTTGGCCGCAGGGCAGGCGTACGGCTACACCTTC CASSLAAGQAYGYTF
NA TRBJ2-7 NA TRBV20-1 11 TGCAGTGCTAGACAGGGAGGCGAGCAGTACTTC CSARQGGEQYF
NA TRBJ1-6 TRBD1 TRBV6-5 14 TGTGCCATCCTCGCCGGGACAGGGAATTCACCCCTCCACTTT CAILAGTGNSPLHF
NA TRBJ2-5 NA TRBV3-1/TRBV3-2 14 TGTGCCAGCAGACAGGGCCTAAACCAAGAGACCCAGTACTTC CASRQGLNQETQYF
NA TRBJ1-5 NA TRBV27 13 TGTGCCAGCAGTTTATCGTCCTTTGGCCCCCAGCATTTT CASSLSSFGPQHF
NA TRBJ2-5 TRBD1 TRBV19 15 TGTGCCAGCGGCATTTCGGGACAGTTAGGGGAGACCCAGTACTTC CASGISGQLGETQYF
NA TRBJ2-7 TRBD2 TRBV13 17 TGTGCCAGCAGCCCTCATAGCGGGGAAGGGTCCTCCTACGAGCAGTACTTC CASSPHSGEGSSYEQYF
NA TRBJ2-3 NA TRBV29-1 12 TGCAGCGTTGACAGGGGTGCAGATACGCAGTATTTT CSVDRGADTQYF
NA TRBJ1-1 NA TRBV5-1 14 TGCGCCAGCAGCTTGGCCGGGTTGGATACTGAAGCTTTCTTT CASSLAGLDTEAFF
NA TRBJ1-4 NA TRBV25-1 17 TGTGCCAGCAGTGAATATGATCGGGGGATAACTAATGAAAAACTGTTTTTT CASSEYDRGITNEKLFF
NA TRBJ2-4 NA TRBV4-1 17 TGCGCCAGCAGCCAAGTAGGGGGAGCTCTAGCCAAAAACATTCAGTACTTC CASSQVGGALAKNIQYF
NA TRBJ1-1 TRBD1 TRBV28 13 TGTGCCAGCAGGACAGGGTTTGTAACTGAAGCTTTCTTT CASRTGFVTEAFF
NA TRBJ2-7 NA TRBV20-1 11 TGCAGTGCGAGGGCCGTCTACGAGCAGTACTTC CSARAVYEQYF
few TRBJ2-5 NA TRBV7-9 13 TGTGCCAGCAGCCCAGCGGGTCAAGAGACCCAGTACTTC CASSPAGQETQYF
few TRBJ1-5 TRBD1 TRBV20-1 13 TGCAGTGCTAGTCGACAGGGAAGTCAGCCCCAGCATTTT CSASRQGSQPQHF